This TCR beta chain was captured by sequencing in a study of response to subunit inactivated influenza vaccine. Comment on this clonotype: Its specificity is not known.

The CDR3 sequence is 13 residues long. The ends lost 8 bases at V and 3 bases at J; junction bases unmatched: 0. Notes on the study in general: Few additional T cells are recruited per seasonal influenza vaccination, authors suggested.

In TCRdb, the RT-PCR reads were re-called with MiXCR into one record per CDR3 protein. Of hundreds of thousands of distinct CDR3 sequences in the sample, approximately 13% are singletons; the top ten hold less than 7%. The input for sequencing was PBMCs from blood, taken roughly 15 days before vaccination. The V call is TRBV12-3 or TRBV12-4, the J call TRBJ2-5; TRBD2 matches at 13 bases. The sequence was obtained from a man aged 45-65 years who received an inactivated influenza vaccine. The CDR3 is CASGLAGEETQYF. CDR3 nucleotide sequence: TGTGCCAGCGGACTAGCGGGGGAAGAGACCCAGTACTTC.